Below, 13 T cell receptor beta chains from the same sample are listed, as sequenced in a study of cytomegalovirus exposure and HLA in healthy donors. The PCR was carried out with 60 Vbeta primers and 13 Jbeta primers. Method: immunoSEQ multiplex PCR; TCRdb's copy keeps in-frame clones and lacks some. The sample shows about 190,000 clones, roughly 80% of them seen only once. The sample taken for sequencing was PBMCs. The receptors were gathered from a woman aged 25-40 years in good health and CMV-seropositive.

V and J are TRBV6-1 and TRBJ1-6, with D unclear. This CDR3 spans 15 amino acids. Germline assignment: CDR1 MNHNS and CDR2 SASEGT. Trimming shortened V by 4 bases and J by 3 bases, and 10 bases separated the two germline ends. The CDR3 protein is CASSAGLFYNSPLHF. As DNA, the CDR3 is TGTGCCAGCAGTGCCGGACTCTTCTATAATTCACCCCTCCACTTT.

This sequence joins TRBV10-3 and TRBJ2-5, with 7 bases fitting TRBD1. Per germline, CDR1 ENHRY and CDR2 SYGVKD. The CDR3 runs 14 residues. V shed 0 bases and J 2 bases; nucleotides not matched to a gene: 0. The CDR3 sequence: CAISESGQQETQYF. The CDR3 DNA reads TGTGCCATCAGTGAGTCGGGACAGCAAGAGACCCAGTACTTC.

This clone came up a few times. The CDR3 region is CAINAGGGDATEAFF. CDR3 nucleotides: TGTGCCATCAACGCCGGGGGAGGGGATGCCACTGAAGCTTTCTTT. The J gene is TRBJ1-1, the V gene TRBV10-3, with a weak D call TRBD1 (5 bases). The CDR3 contains 15 residues. V was trimmed by 7 bases and J by 4 bases, leaving 19 bases between them. The V gene's germline CDR1 is ENHRY and CDR2 SYGVKD.

The chain links TRBV29-1 to TRBJ2-1; D is perhaps TRBD1 (6 bases). The CDR3 has 12 amino acids. CDR1 and CDR2 from the germline V gene are SQVTM and ANQGSEA. Deletions cut 6 bases from V and 13 bases from J, with 19 bases between. CDR3 sequence (DNA): TGCAGCGTCGAGAGACAGGTTTCTGTCCAGTTCTTC. Its protein product is CSVERQVSVQFF.

The rearrangement uses TRBV5-4 and TRBJ1-1, with D possibly TRBD1 on 6 matching bases. Trimming removed 2 bases from V and 1 base from J, with 9 bases in between. This CDR3 contains 14 residues. Germline V gene data show CDR1 as SGHNT and CDR2 as YYREEE (reference sequence). As DNA, the CDR3 is TGTGCCAGCAGCTTTGGGGGCCAGAACACTGAAGCTTTCTTT. Translating gives CASSFGGQNTEAFF.

The CDR3 DNA sequence: TGTGCCAGCAGCTCGGACAGGGGGTCGATTCAGTACTTC. Its translation is CASSSDRGSIQYF. The V call is TRBV7-2, the J call TRBJ2-4; 10 bases line up with TRBD1. Trimming cost V 4 bases and J 10 bases; bases outside gene matches: 4. Germline CDR1 is SGHTA and CDR2 is FQGNSA. CDR3 size: 13 residues.

Of note for this clone: Other nucleotide sequences from this sample produce the same CDR3. V gene TRBV30 combines with J gene TRBJ1-3; D may be TRBD1 (5 bases). Trimming stripped 4 bases from V and 4 bases from J, with 5 bases between. There are 11 residues in the CDR3. Germline V lookup: CDR1 GTSNPN, CDR2 SVGIG (reference sequence). The CDR3 here is CAWNRGNTIYF. CDR3 sequence (DNA): TGTGCCTGGAACAGGGGAAACACCATATATTTT.

In the case of this clone: The junction does not match germline at one end; this may be a read error. The chain uses TRBV4-3 and TRBJ2-1; TRBD2 agrees at 8 bases. Germline CDR1 is LGHNA and CDR2 is YSLEER. The CDR3 loop spans 13 amino acids. CDR3 sequence reads: CASSQVPGGRLIF. The CDR3, as DNA: TGCGCCAGCAGCCAAGTTCCGGGCGGGAGGCTAATCTTC.

The gene calls are TRBV4-3 and TRBJ1-5; 9 nucleotides agree with TRBD1. The CDR3 spans 21 residues. Losses at the gene ends were 1 base for V and 4 bases for J; bases not matched to a gene: 20. Germline V CDR1 and CDR2: LGHNA, YSLEER. The CDR3 nucleotides read TGCGCCAGCAGCCAAGTGGGGACAGGGACGAGGAGGAGTGGTGGGAATCAGCCCCAGCATTTT. It is translated as CASSQVGTGTRRSGGNQPQHF.

V usage is TRBV6-5 and J usage is TRBJ2-7; TRBD1 matches at 11 bases. After removal of 6 bases from V and 6 bases from J, the junction contained 7 bases not matched to a gene. This CDR3 spans 14 amino acids. Looked up from germline, CDR1 is MNHEY and CDR2 is SVGAGI. The CDR3 DNA reads TGTGCCAGCAGCCGCGGACAGGGGGCCAGCGAGCAGTACTTC. Residues: CASSRGQGASEQYF.

The rearrangement uses TRBV5-4 and TRBJ1-1, with TRBD1 as a possible D gene (5 bases). This CDR3 is 14 amino acids long. Trimming cost V 2 bases and J 0 bases, with 8 bases left between them. Germline V gene lookup returns CDR1 SGHNT and CDR2 YYREEE (reference sequence). CDR3 amino acids: CASSFRQMNTEAFF. In nucleotides, the CDR3 is TGTGCCAGCAGCTTTAGACAGATGAACACTGAAGCTTTCTTT. Drawing the rest from reference TRBV5-4 and TRBJ1-1, the complete variable domain is ETGVTQSPTHLIKTRGQQVTLRCSSQSGHNTVSWYQQALGQGPQFIFQYYREEENGRGNFPPRFSGLQFPNYSSELNVNALELDDSALYLCASSFRQMNTEAFFGQGTRLTVV.

The chain joins TRBV7-6 to TRBJ2-1; 7 bases line up with TRBD2. The J segment lost 7 bases and the V segment lost 7 bases, leaving 7 bases of the junction unmatched. Germline V CDR1 and CDR2: SGHVS, FNYEAQ. The CDR3 is 13 amino acids. The CDR3 DNA is TGTGCCAGCAATCTAGACGGGAGGAATGAGCAGTTCTTC. Translating gives CASNLDGRNEQFF.

This clone was observed a handful of times. The gene calls are TRBV30 and TRBJ1-5; 9 bases agree with TRBD1. With 1 base clipped from V and 5 bases from J, the junction kept 6 bases outside the gene matches. The CDR3 sequence is 15 residues long. Per germline, CDR1 GTSNPN and CDR2 SVGIG (reference sequence). The CDR3 here is CAWSGNTGGDQPQHF. Written as DNA, the CDR3 is TGTGCCTGGAGTGGGAATACAGGGGGCGATCAGCCCCAGCATTTT.